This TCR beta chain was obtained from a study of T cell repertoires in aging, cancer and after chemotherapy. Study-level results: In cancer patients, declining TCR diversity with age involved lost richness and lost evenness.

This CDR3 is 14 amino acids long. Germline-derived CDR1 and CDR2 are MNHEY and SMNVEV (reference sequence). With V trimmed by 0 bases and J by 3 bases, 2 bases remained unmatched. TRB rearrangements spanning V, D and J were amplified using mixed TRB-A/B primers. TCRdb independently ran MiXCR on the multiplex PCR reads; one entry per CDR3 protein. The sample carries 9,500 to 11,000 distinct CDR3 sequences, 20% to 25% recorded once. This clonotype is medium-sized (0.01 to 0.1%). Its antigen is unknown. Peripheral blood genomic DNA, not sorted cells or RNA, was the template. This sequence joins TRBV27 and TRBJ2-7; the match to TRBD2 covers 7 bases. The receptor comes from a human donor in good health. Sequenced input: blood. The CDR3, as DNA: TGTGCCAGCAGTTTATCGGCTAGCGGCTACGAGCAGTACTTC. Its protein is CASSLSASGYEQYF.